This T cell receptor beta chain originates from a study of T cells in Graves' hyperthyroidism and ophthalmopathy. V was cut by 5 bases and J by 5 bases, with 18 bases left in between. The CDR3 covers 15 residues. The germline CDR1 and CDR2 sequences are SGHVS and FQNEAQ. Amplification of TCR beta CDR3 regions used RNA as the template. The primer set for the first-round RT-PCR of the TCR CDR3 was HTBI. TCRdb used MiXCR to reprocess the multiplex PCR reads, holding one entry per CDR3 protein. There are hundreds of thousands of distinct CDR3 sequences in the sample; roughly 40% occur only once, and 8% to 9% lies in the top ten. Patients aged 18 to 65 had newly diagnosed hyperthyroidism of under 2 months' duration.

This chain links TRBV7-8 with TRBJ2-5, with a tentative D call TRBD2 (6 bases). Sequencing used blood. The receptor was derived from a man in his late teens or twenties with Graves' hyperthyroidism. The CDR3 loop reads CASSQWDSGGETQYF. CDR3 nucleotides: TGTGCCAGCAGCCAATGGGATAGCGGAGGGGAGACCCAGTACTTC.